This T cell receptor (beta chain) was sequenced during a study of tumor and adjacent non-tumor tissue in lung cancer. Across the whole study: The patients, 10 to 11 men and about 5 women, were about 31 to 76 with stage I to III disease. The study, taken as a whole, reports: In normal lung, the top 100 clones were significantly more dominant than in tumor. Higher tumor TCR diversity was associated with shorter survival.

A modified ARM-PCR protocol with three rounds of nested PCR amplified TCRbeta. TCRdb called the multiplex PCR reads again in MiXCR, with one record for every CDR3 protein. The sample has around 100,000 distinct CDR3 sequences, about 60% seen once. RNA was extracted from bulk tissue without any cell sorting. This non-tumor lung sample came from over 3 cm beyond the tumor edge. A remark on this clonotype: Its target is unknown. The junction departs from germline at one end; a sequencing error may be responsible.

The CDR3 is 14 amino acids. The chain has TRBV12-3 or TRBV12-4 and TRBJ1-4, with a tentative D call TRBD1 (5 bases). The sequence derives from a man under 40 with non-small cell lung cancer. Specimen: distant non-tumor lung tissue. CDR3 DNA: TGTGCCAGCACCAGGGCCGGGTCTAATGAAAAACTGGTTTTT. Residues: CASTRAGSNEKLVF.